These 24 T cell receptor beta chains share one sample of origin, sequenced in a study of OX40 agonist ivuxolimab in advanced cancers. The library was generated by the immunoSEQ multiplex PCR assay. TCRdb took over this immuneACCESS table, retaining in-frame rearrangements with V and J assigned. Such tables are incomplete; in checked studies, under half of the missing clones stem from an unresolved V gene, and the remainder is unexplained. Counted in this sample were 70,000 to 90,000 clones; about four fifths of them appeared once. Around 7.8% of the sample belongs to the ten largest clones. The sample in question was CD4+ or CD8+ T cells sorted from blood, obtained in a trial of the OX40 agonist ivuxolimab. All receptors derive from an adult with an advanced solid tumor such as melanoma, head and neck, liver or kidney cancer.

This clone was observed a single time. J is TRBJ2-7 and V is TRBV7-9, with D uncertain. CDR1 is SEHNR, CDR2 FQNEAQ, per germline (reference sequence). CDR3 size: 13 residues. Trimming took off 3 bases at V and 1 base at J, with 7 bases between the two ends. The CDR3 sequence: CASSFWGSYEQYF. The CDR3 nucleotides are TGTGCCAGCAGCTTCTGGGGTTCCTACGAGCAGTACTTC.

J is TRBJ2-5 and V is TRBV5-1; D perhaps matches TRBD1 (6 bases). Near its end, the DNA agrees better with TRBJ2-7, so the J call may be wrong. CDR3 length: 16 amino acids. The germline V gene encodes CDR1 SGHRS and CDR2 YFSETQ. CDR3 nucleotides: TGCGCCAGCAGCTTGGCCGGAGGACAGAGCTCCTACGAGCAGTACTTC. This codes for CASSLAGGQSSYEQYF.

The chain couples TRBV19 to TRBJ2-2, with no clear D. V was pared by 8 bases and J by 4 bases, with 11 bases between. This CDR3 contains 13 residues. Per germline, CDR1 LNHDA and CDR2 SQIVND (reference sequence). The CDR3 sequence is CASVGRITGELFF. The CDR3 DNA sequence: TGTGCCAGTGTTGGGCGGATCACCGGGGAGCTGTTTTTT.

This clone showed up just once. The chain employs TRBV19 and TRBJ2-1; TRBD2 matches 9 bases. Germline trimming cut 2 bases from V and 12 bases from J; bases unmatched to any gene: 8. The CDR3 is 14 residues long. Looked up from germline, CDR1 is LNHDA and CDR2 is SQIVND (reference sequence). This CDR3 reads CASSITSGPKGQFF. CDR3 nucleotide sequence: TGTGCCAGTAGTATAACTAGCGGGCCGAAGGGGCAGTTCTTC.

The chain uses TRBV7-2 and TRBJ2-5; the match to TRBD1 covers 7 bases. With 3 bases clipped from V and 1 base from J, the junction kept 11 bases outside the gene matches. The germline CDR1 and CDR2 sequences are SGHTA and FQGNSA. The CDR3 spans 17 residues. The CDR3 is CASSFVFRGKVQETQYF. The CDR3 region has the DNA TGTGCCAGCAGCTTCGTTTTCAGGGGGAAAGTCCAAGAGACCCAGTACTTC.

This clone has just one count. The chain carries TRBV11-2 and TRBJ2-1; D is perhaps TRBD2 (6 bases). Germline CDR1 reads SGHAT; CDR2 reads FQNNGV. V was pared by 5 bases and J by 5 bases, with 16 bases between. This CDR3 contains 15 residues. CDR3: CASSPGAGTHNEQFF. In DNA, the CDR3 is TGTGCCAGCAGCCCCGGGGCGGGGACCCACAATGAGCAGTTCTTC.

J is TRBJ2-2 and V is TRBV7-9, with D perhaps TRBD1 or TRBD2 (5 bases each). Between the trimmed V and J ends, which lost 7 bases and 6 bases, there was a span of 15 bases. The V gene's germline CDR1 is SEHNR and CDR2 FQNEAQ (reference sequence). This CDR3 is built from 14 residues. The CDR3 sequence is CASTLGVFAGELFF. Here the CDR3 DNA reads TGTGCCAGCACCTTGGGGGTTTTCGCCGGGGAGCTGTTTTTT.

V gene TRBV5-1 combines with J gene TRBJ1-1, with D maybe TRBD1 (6 bases). The germline CDR1 and CDR2 sequences are SGHRS and YFSETQ. Trimming removed 3 bases from V and 2 bases from J, with 11 bases in between. The CDR3 covers 14 residues. This chain's CDR3 is CASSSGGTNTEAFF. For the CDR3, the DNA is TGCGCCAGCAGCTCCGGAGGGACAAACACTGAAGCTTTCTTT.

The rearrangement links TRBV11-2 to TRBJ1-1; D gene ambiguous. Germline lookup yields CDR1 SGHAT and CDR2 FQNNGV. The CDR3 has 13 amino acids. V lost 3 bases and J 4 bases, leaving 9 bases between the germline ends. DNA of the CDR3: TGTGCCAGCAGCTTCTTGAGGAGCACTGAAGCTTTCTTT. This codes for CASSFLRSTEAFF.

In DNA form, the CDR3 reads TGTGCCAGCAAGGGGTGGGAAGCTAACTATGGCTACACCTTC. Its protein product is CASKGWEANYGYTF. This chain uses TRBV6-1 with TRBJ1-2; maybe TRBD1 (5 bases). V lost 7 bases to trimming and J lost 0 bases, with 12 bases between them. The CDR3 runs to 14 residues. Germline CDR1 MNHNS, CDR2 SASEGT.

This rearrangement joins TRBV7-9 to TRBJ1-4, with TRBD1 as a possible D gene (6 bases). The CDR3 contains 15 residues. Per the germline V gene, CDR1 is SEHNR and CDR2 is FQNEAQ (reference sequence). Trimming took 3 bases from V and 8 from J, leaving 16 bases between them. As DNA, the CDR3 is TGTGCCAGCAGCTTGCAACAGGGAGAAGGAGAAAAACTGTTTTTT. It specifies CASSLQQGEGEKLFF. Full variable domain (remainder filled in from reference TRBV7-9 and TRBJ1-4): DTGVSQNPRHKITKRGQNVTFRCDPISEHNRLYWYRQTLGQGPEFLTYFQNEAQLEKSRLLSDRFSAERPKGSFSTLEIQRTEQGDSAMYLCASSLQQGEGEKLFFGSGTQLSVL.

Only a few counts were recorded for this clone. The rearrangement links TRBV30 to TRBJ1-1, with TRBD1 identical over 8 bases. Losses at the gene ends were 1 base for V and 3 bases for J; bases not matched to a gene: 7. Germline CDR1 GTSNPN, CDR2 SVGIG (reference sequence). This CDR3 has 15 amino acids. The DNA of the CDR3 is TGTGCCTGGAGTGGACAGGGGACGGGGGACACTGAAGCTTTCTTT. The encoded protein is CAWSGQGTGDTEAFF.

J is TRBJ2-3 and V is TRBV11-3; D ambiguous. Germline V CDR1 and CDR2: SGHNT, YENEEA. Deletions cut 6 bases from V and 3 bases from J, with 10 bases between. CDR3 size: 13 residues. CDR3 in amino acids: CASSVSSTDTQYF. DNA for the CDR3: TGTGCCAGCAGTGTTAGCTCGACAGATACGCAGTATTTT. Variable domain in full (rest from reference TRBV11-3 and TRBJ2-3): EAGVVQSPRYKIIEKKQPVAFWCNPISGHNTLYWYLQNLGQGPELLIRYENEEAVDDSQLPKDRFSAERLKGVDSTLKIQPAELGDSAVYLCASSVSSTDTQYFGPGTRLTVL.

The chain is built from TRBV5-6 and TRBJ1-6; D ambiguous. Germline loops: CDR1 SGHDT, CDR2 YYEEEE. V was trimmed by 4 bases and J by 8 bases, leaving 16 bases between them. The CDR3 has 15 amino acids. The CDR3 coding sequence is TGTGCCAGCAGCCCGGACCTTTCCCAGTATTCACCCCTCCACTTT. Its translation: CASSPDLSQYSPLHF. The entire variable domain, with the rest obtained from reference TRBV5-6 and TRBJ1-6, is as follows: DAGVTQSPTHLIKTRGQQVTLRCSPKSGHDTVSWYQQALGQGPQFIFQYYEEEERQRGNFPDRFSGHQFPNYSSELNVNALLLGDSALYLCASSPDLSQYSPLHFGNGTRLTVT.

The CDR3 DNA follows: TGTGCCAGCAGTTTACAGGGCCACACCGGGGAGCTGTTTTTT. It translates to CASSLQGHTGELFF. This sequence joins TRBV6-5 and TRBJ2-2, with a possible D match to TRBD1 (6 bases). The V end was cut by 4 bases, the J end by 3 bases, with 9 bases between. The CDR3 spans 14 residues. From germline, CDR1 is MNHEY and CDR2 SVGAGI.

This clone was seen a single time. The chain has TRBV7-9 and TRBJ1-2, with a tentative D call TRBD1 (5 bases). The germline CDR1 and CDR2 sequences are SEHNR and FQNEAQ (reference sequence). V lost 1 base, J lost 8 bases, and 11 bases lay in between. The length of the CDR3 is 13 residues. The CDR3 bases are TGTGCCAGCAGCTTAGAAGTAGGGGTCGGCTACACCTTC. This translates into CASSLEVGVGYTF.

The genes are TRBV6-1 and TRBJ1-5; D may be TRBD1 (5 bases). Germline V gene lookup returns CDR1 MNHNS and CDR2 SASEGT. The CDR3 runs 13 residues. The V and J ends lost 6 bases and 3 bases respectively, with 9 bases between them. CDR3 amino acids: CASRQEFNQPQHF. CDR3 DNA sequence: TGTGCCAGCAGACAGGAATTCAATCAGCCCCAGCATTTT.

The chain combines TRBV6-5 with TRBJ2-7, with D tentatively TRBD2 (5 bases). Germline CDR1 is MNHEY and CDR2 is SVGAGI. The V end lost 5 bases, the J end lost 7 bases, and 12 bases lay between the germline ends. The CDR3 is made up of 12 amino acids. In DNA form, the CDR3 reads TGTGCCAGCAGTCCCTCCTCGGGGGAGCAGTACTTC. Translation: CASSPSSGEQYF.

The chain employs TRBV2 and TRBJ1-1; possible D gene TRBD1, 6 bases. The V end was cut by 6 bases, the J end by 1 base, with 9 bases between. Germline lookup yields CDR1 SNHLY and CDR2 FYNNEI. CDR3 length: 13 residues. The CDR3 region is CASRGQWNTEAFF. The CDR3 coding sequence is TGTGCCAGCAGAGGACAGTGGAACACTGAAGCTTTCTTT.

This clone came up once. The gene calls are TRBV4-1 and TRBJ1-4; D unclear. This CDR3 has 17 amino acids. The V gene's germline CDR1 is MGHRA and CDR2 YSYEKL. V lost 3 bases to trimming and J lost 2 bases, with 16 bases between them. The CDR3 nucleotides read TGCGCCAGCAGCCAGTTTTACGGTTCTGGGACTAATGAAAAACTGTTTTTT. Its translation: CASSQFYGSGTNEKLFF.

The rearrangement uses TRBV19 and TRBJ1-1; no firm D call. CDR1 and CDR2 from the germline V gene are LNHDA and SQIVND (reference sequence). Deletions cut 2 bases from V and 2 bases from J, with 6 bases between. The CDR3 spans 13 residues. The DNA of the CDR3 is TGTGCCAGTAGTATAAGGGATAACACTGAAGCTTTCTTT. It yields the protein CASSIRDNTEAFF.

In this sample, this clone turned up once. The chain has TRBV5-1 and TRBJ1-1; 10 positions agree with TRBD1. V lost 0 bases, J lost 11 bases, and 16 bases stayed unmatched. Germline V CDR1 and CDR2: SGHRS, YFSETQ. The CDR3 spans 17 residues. The CDR3 nucleotides read TGCGCCAGCAGCTTGGGGAGGGACAGGGGCTACCCACTGAAGGCTTTCTTT. Residues: CASSLGRDRGYPLKAFF. Full variable domain (outside the CDR3, taken from reference TRBV5-1 and TRBJ1-1): KAGVTQTPRYLIKTRGQQVTLSCSPISGHRSVSWYQQTPGQGLQFLFEYFSETQRNKGNFPGRFSGRQFSNSRSEMNVSTLELGDSALYLCASSLGRDRGYPLKAFFGQGTRLTVV.

This clone came up once. The rearrangement links TRBV5-1 to TRBJ2-3; D unresolved. V was trimmed by 0 bases and J by 5 bases, leaving 4 bases between them. This CDR3 region has 12 residues. The germline V gene encodes CDR1 SGHRS and CDR2 YFSETQ. The CDR3 DNA reads TGCGCCAGCAGCTTGGAGGTAGATACGCAGTATTTT. This encodes CASSLEVDTQYF. Complete variable domain (other parts from reference TRBV5-1 and TRBJ2-3): KAGVTQTPRYLIKTRGQQVTLSCSPISGHRSVSWYQQTPGQGLQFLFEYFSETQRNKGNFPGRFSGRQFSNSRSEMNVSTLELGDSALYLCASSLEVDTQYFGPGTRLTVL.

The chain recombines TRBV19 with TRBJ2-5; 13 bases are a match to TRBD2. Germline trimming cut 1 base from V and 4 bases from J; bases unmatched to any gene: 0. Germline V lookup: CDR1 LNHDA, CDR2 SQIVND (reference sequence). The CDR3 has 15 amino acids. The CDR3 here is CASSIGTSGRETQYF. The CDR3 DNA reads as TGTGCCAGTAGTATAGGGACTAGCGGGAGAGAGACCCAGTACTTC.